Presented here are 21 T cell receptor beta chains from one specimen sequenced in a study of cytomegalovirus exposure and HLA in healthy donors. The PCR contained 60 Vbeta and 13 Jbeta primers. The data were produced by immunoSEQ multiplex PCR, yet TCRdb's version contains in-frame clones alone and is incomplete. This repertoire shows about 170,000 clones, 80% to 90% found once; its top ten account for about 2.4%. Material for sequencing was PBMCs. The receptor set was obtained from a male donor in good health and CMV-seronegative.

V is TRBV7-2 and J is TRBJ2-7, with unresolved D. V gave up 7 bases and J gave up 3 bases, with 22 bases separating them. CDR1 is SGHTA, CDR2 FQGNSA, per germline. This CDR3 spans 16 amino acids. The CDR3 region is CASTVVETGSYYEQYF. DNA of the CDR3: TGTGCCAGCACCGTAGTCGAAACGGGTAGCTACTACGAGCAGTACTTC. The full variable domain, completed using reference TRBV7-2 and TRBJ2-7, is GAGVSQSPSNKVTEKGKDVELRCDPISGHTALYWYRQSLGQGLEFLIYFQGNSAPDKSGLPSDRFSAERTGGSVSTLTIQRTQQEDSAVYLCASTVVETGSYYEQYFGPGTRLTVT.

This clone was counted a few times. Other DNA sequences of this sample code for an identical CDR3. The genes are TRBV28 and TRBJ2-2; 15 bases map to TRBD2. Trimming removed 0 bases from V and 6 bases from J; junction bases left unmatched: 2. Germline loops: CDR1 MDHEN, CDR2 SYDVKM. There are 17 residues in the CDR3. DNA of the CDR3: TGTGCCAGCAGTTTATGGGGACTAGCGGGAGGACCCGGGGAGCTGTTTTTT. It is translated as CASSLWGLAGGPGELFF.

This chain joins TRBV7-8 and TRBJ2-3, with D maybe TRBD2 (6 bases). Germline V gives CDR1 SGHVS, CDR2 FQNEAQ. CDR3 length: 15 residues. Deletions cut 0 bases from V and 4 bases from J, with 11 bases between. The DNA of the CDR3 is TGTGCCAGCAGCTTAGCGGGGGGTTGGTCAGATACGCAGTATTTT. Its protein is CASSLAGGWSDTQYF.

The chain employs TRBV27 and TRBJ2-1; TRBD2 agrees at 10 bases. V gave up 5 bases and J gave up 4 bases; unmatched junction bases: 5. The CDR3 covers 15 residues. The V gene's germline CDR1 is MNHEY and CDR2 SMNVEV (reference sequence). The CDR3 loop is CASSIAGGDYNEQFF. CDR3 in DNA: TGTGCCAGCAGTATAGCGGGGGGCGATTACAATGAGCAGTTCTTC.

CDR3 coding DNA: TGTGCCTGGAGTGTACCCAGGTTTAGTCAGCCCCAGCATTTT. Its protein is CAWSVPRFSQPQHF. The J gene is TRBJ1-5, the V gene TRBV30; D remains ambiguous. V gave up 0 bases and J gave up 6 bases, with 12 bases separating them. CDR3 length: 14 amino acids. The germline CDR1 and CDR2 sequences are GTSNPN and SVGIG (reference sequence).

This chain uses TRBV2 with TRBJ2-1; no definite D call. Trimming took off 1 base at V and 10 bases at J, with 8 bases between the two ends. The CDR3 is 12 amino acids. The germline CDR1 and CDR2 sequences are SNHLY and FYNNEI. The CDR3 coding sequence is TGTGCCAGCAGTGAAGTGATCGGGGAGCAGTTCTTC. Residues: CASSEVIGEQFF. The entire variable domain, with the rest obtained from reference TRBV2 and TRBJ2-1, is as follows: EPEVTQTPSHQVTQMGQEVILRCVPISNHLYFYWYRQILGQKVEFLVSFYNNEISEKSEIFDDQFSVERPDGSNFTLKIRSTKLEDSAMYFCASSEVIGEQFFGPGTRLTVL.

CDR3 region: CASTRDRVTPQHF. The CDR3 bases are TGTGCCAGCACTCGGGACAGGGTAACGCCCCAGCATTTT. V usage is TRBV28 and J usage is TRBJ1-5; 9 nucleotides agree with TRBD1. Trimming took 7 bases from V and 9 from J; bases not matched to a gene: 7. Germline V CDR1 and CDR2: MDHEN, SYDVKM. The CDR3 spans 13 residues. Complete variable domain (other parts from reference TRBV28 and TRBJ1-5): DVKVTQSSRYLVKRTGEKVFLECVQDMDHENMFWYRQDPGLGLRLIYFSYDVKMKEKGDIPEGYSVSREKKERFSLILESASTNQTSMYLCASTRDRVTPQHFGDGTRLSIL.

This clone was counted once. J is TRBJ2-1 and V is TRBV28; the D gene is possibly TRBD2 (6 bases). This CDR3 region has 15 residues. CDR1 is MDHEN, CDR2 SYDVKM, per germline. V was cut by 3 bases and J by 6 bases, with 15 bases left in between. The CDR3 coding sequence is TGTGCCAGCAGTTTTGTAGCGGCCCTTGGCAATGAGCAGTTCTTC. This gives the protein CASSFVAALGNEQFF.

V is TRBV6-5 and J is TRBJ2-5, with 7 nucleotides matching TRBD1. V shed 2 bases, J shed 5 bases, and the junction held 2 bases outside the gene matches. The CDR3 totals 13 residues. CDR1 and CDR2 from the germline V gene are MNHEY and SVGAGI. CDR3 region: CASSYQDRETQYF. In DNA, the CDR3 is TGTGCCAGCAGTTACCAGGACAGGGAGACCCAGTACTTC.

The rearrangement uses TRBV5-1 and TRBJ1-2, with D unresolved. CDR1 and CDR2 (germline): SGHRS, YFSETQ. V lost 4 bases to trimming and J lost 4 bases, with 11 bases between them. This CDR3 has 13 residues. This chain's CDR3 is CASSLAPGYGYTF. The CDR3 bases are TGCGCCAGCAGCCTAGCACCCGGCTATGGCTACACCTTC.

The chain joins TRBV5-8 to TRBJ1-5; D perhaps matches TRBD1 (5 bases). The CDR3 loop spans 16 amino acids. Per germline, CDR1 SGHTS and CDR2 YDEGEE. The germline V and J ends were trimmed by 3 bases and 1 base, with 14 bases remaining between them. DNA of the CDR3: TGTGCCAGCAGCTATCTTGGGGGGGGAAGCAATCAGCCCCAGCATTTT. Residues: CASSYLGGGSNQPQHF.

The gene calls are TRBV19 and TRBJ2-4, with D possibly being TRBD1 (5 bases). CDR3 length: 16 amino acids. CDR1 and CDR2 from the germline V gene are LNHDA and SQIVND (reference sequence). V was pared by 3 bases and J by 0 bases, with 12 bases between. The CDR3 bases are TGTGCCAGTAGTATGAGAGAAGGGGTAGCCAAAAACATTCAGTACTTC. This sequence encodes CASSMREGVAKNIQYF.

This clone was picked up a small number of times. The chain links TRBV5-1 to TRBJ1-5; D is undetermined. The V gene lost 0 bases and the J gene lost 5 bases, with 9 bases spanning the gap. CDR1 and CDR2 (germline): SGHRS, YFSETQ. This CDR3 is built from 14 residues. CDR3 bases: TGCGCCAGCAGCTTGGATGGAGACGATCAGCCCCAGCATTTT. This gives the protein CASSLDGDDQPQHF.

In this sample, this clone turned up once. The rearrangement joins TRBV19 to TRBJ2-7, with 9 positions matching TRBD1. Germline CDR1 reads LNHDA; CDR2 reads SQIVND (reference sequence). This CDR3 is built from 15 residues. The V gene end was trimmed by 1 base and the J gene end by 5 bases; junction bases not matched to a gene: 6. The DNA of the CDR3 is TGTGCCAGTAGTATAGGTCGACAGGGGGTCCACGAGCAGTACTTC. Protein product: CASSIGRQGVHEQYF.

For the CDR3, the DNA is TGTGCCAGCAGCCGCCGGGACAGGGGGGACAATGAGCAGTTCTTC. Its translation: CASSRRDRGDNEQFF. The chain recombines TRBV5-4 with TRBJ2-1, with TRBD1 matching 11 bases. The CDR3 sequence is 15 residues long. The ends lost 4 bases at V and 5 bases at J; junction bases unmatched: 5. CDR1 is SGHNT and CDR2 is YYREEE in the germline V gene (reference sequence).

The chain is built from TRBV28 and TRBJ2-3; weak D call: TRBD1 (5 bases). The germline V gene encodes CDR1 MDHEN and CDR2 SYDVKM. Trimming removed 5 bases from V and 5 bases from J, with 14 bases in between. The CDR3 length is 14 residues. DNA of the CDR3: TGTGCCAGCAGTCCTACTTCGACAGAAGATACGCAGTATTTT. This codes for CASSPTSTEDTQYF.

The chain couples TRBV4-1 to TRBJ2-7; D gene ambiguous. This CDR3 is 15 amino acids long. Trimming pared 0 bases from V and 2 bases from J, leaving 11 bases between. CDR1 and CDR2 from the germline V gene are MGHRA and YSYEKL. The CDR3 DNA reads as TGCGCCAGCAGCCAAGACCCGAGTGCACCCTACGAGCAGTACTTC. As protein: CASSQDPSAPYEQYF.

The chain recombines TRBV7-6 with TRBJ1-4; D is undetermined. This CDR3 region has 12 residues. CDR1 is SGHVS and CDR2 is FNYEAQ in the germline V gene. V lost 5 bases and J lost 8, with 9 bases in between. The DNA for the CDR3 is TGTGCCAGCAGCACCCAGACAGAAAAACTGTTTTTT. The encoded protein is CASSTQTEKLFF.

The sample holds a few counts of this clone. This sequence joins TRBV25-1 and TRBJ1-3; D is undetermined. Trimming cost V 7 bases and J 4 bases, with 14 bases left between them. The CDR3 covers 14 residues. In germline, CDR1 is MGHDK, CDR2 SYGVNS. In DNA, the CDR3 is TGTGCCAGCACCACAGACATCCCGGGAAACACCATATATTTT. It codes for CASTTDIPGNTIYF.

The J gene is TRBJ1-1, the V gene TRBV27; D is unclear. Trimming left V 1 base short and J 0 bases short, with 9 bases between. This CDR3 spans 15 amino acids. Germline loops: CDR1 MNHEY, CDR2 SMNVEV (reference sequence). The CDR3 DNA reads TGTGCCAGCAGTTTATTTCCGGGTCTGAACACTGAAGCTTTCTTT. Translation gives CASSLFPGLNTEAFF.

The V gene is TRBV5-1, the J gene TRBJ2-5, with 8 bases aligning to TRBD2. Germline V lookup: CDR1 SGHRS, CDR2 YFSETQ. V trimming: 2 bases; J trimming: 1 base; junction bases outside the gene matches: 1. This CDR3 comprises 14 residues. The CDR3 coding sequence is TGCGCCAGCAGCTTTGCGGGGGGCCAAGAGACCCAGTACTTC. It yields the protein CASSFAGGQETQYF.